This TCR beta chain derives from a study of T cell responses to AZD1222 COVID-19 vaccine. Second-dose intervals near 4 or 12 weeks were combined. Germline CDR1 and CDR2: LGHDT and YNNKEL (reference sequence). The CDR3 length is 14 residues. Trimming pared 4 bases from V and 4 bases from J, leaving 13 bases between. This clone appeared a single time. TCRdb's table, derived via immunoSEQ multiplex PCR, lists solely in-frame clones and lacks some. The table shows some 130,000 clones, with 80% to 90% occurring only once. The source was peripheral blood, collected 28 days after the second AZD1222 dose. This clonotype was sampled from an adult who received the AZD1222 COVID-19 vaccine. J is TRBJ2-5 and V is TRBV3-1 (or the pseudogene TRBV3-2); D is possibly TRBD1 or TRBD2 (5 bases each). The CDR3 nucleotides read TGTGCCAGCAGCCTAGGCACGGGGCCAGAGACCCAGTACTTC. This codes for CASSLGTGPETQYF.